The following is a T cell receptor beta chain sequence with its context. Its antigen is unidentified. V lost 6 bases, J lost 1 base, and 19 bases lay in between. This CDR3 comprises 17 residues. Germline V gene sequence: CDR1 MNHNY, CDR2 SVGAGI (reference sequence). The data are from a study of vaccination and CD4 T cells after COVID-19. Study-wide background: Once diagnosed, patients had post-COVID samples drawn a median approximately 100 days later (range 35 to 161). The interval from dose two to post-vaccine sampling had a median of approximately 73 days, and it ranged from 14 to 241.

Noted time point: late sampling 161 to 241 days after vaccination in three convalescent patients. As for treatment: roughly 10-day PBMC culture with coronavirus spike peptide pools or control peptides (ViraFEST assay). TCR sequencing followed the expansion of antigen-specific T cells with peptide pools in ViraFEST. The Oncomine TCR Beta short-read assay was what sequenced the DNA obtained from cultured CD4+ T cells. The template was genomic DNA from cultured CD4+ T cells. TCRdb used MiXCR to reprocess the PCR reads, holding one entry per CDR3 protein. Found here are approximately 17,000 distinct CDR3 sequences, 40% to 65% of them singletons; the top ten hold around 18%.

This sequence was found in a human donor who had recovered from COVID-19. Sample: CD4+ T cells from blood, cultured in vitro, taken about 7 months after SARS-CoV-2 vaccination. The gene calls are TRBV6-6 and TRBJ2-1; possible D gene TRBD2, 6 bases. The CDR3 loop is CASRHSSGSASYNEQFF. DNA of the CDR3: TGTGCCAGCAGGCACTCCAGCGGGTCGGCTTCCTACAATGAGCAGTTCTTC.